Following are 22 T cell receptor beta chains from one sample sequenced in a study of metastatic and nonmetastatic thyroid tumors. TCRdb re-called the PCR reads with MiXCR. The data contain about 8,100 clones, roughly two fifths of them singletons. Until they underwent thyroid surgery, no patient had received any treatment. Input material: tumor tissue. The source is a male donor with papillary thyroid cancer or a benign thyroid nodule (not recorded which). Some clones in this sample may be carry-over from other donors' samples.

The chain carries TRBV30 and TRBJ1-4; tentatively, D is TRBD1 (5 bases). The V end lost 1 base, the J end lost 5 bases, and 14 bases lay between the germline ends. CDR3 length: 15 residues. Germline CDR1 GTSNPN, CDR2 SVGIG (reference sequence). The CDR3 here is CAWSDLGKGNEKLFF. The DNA for the CDR3 is TGTGCCTGGAGTGACTTAGGGAAGGGGAATGAAAAACTGTTTTTT. The complete variable domain, with remaining parts taken from reference TRBV30 and TRBJ1-4, reads SQTIHQWPATLVQPVGSPLSLECTVEGTSNPNLYWYRQAAGRGLQLLFYSVGIGQISSEVPQNLSASRPQDRQFILSSKKLLLSDSGFYLCAWSDLGKGNEKLFFGSGTQLSVL.

In its sample, this clone is medium-sized. The J gene is TRBJ1-5, the V gene TRBV19; TRBD1 matches 10 bases. The germline CDR1 and CDR2 sequences are LNHDA and SQIVND (reference sequence). With V trimmed by 3 bases and J by 6 bases, 5 bases remained unmatched. The CDR3 is 15 amino acids. The CDR3 spells CASSMVDRGSQPQHF. The DNA of the CDR3 is TGTGCCAGTAGTATGGTGGACAGGGGGTCTCAGCCCCAGCATTTT.

This clone turned up a few times. The chain recombines TRBV20-1 with TRBJ2-7; weak D call: TRBD2 (5 bases). Germline CDR1 and CDR2: DFQATT and SNEGSKA (reference sequence). The V end lost 0 bases, the J end lost 7 bases, and 13 bases lay between the germline ends. This CDR3 spans 13 amino acids. CDR3 nucleotides: TGCAGTGCTAGAGATGGGGATTCGGGAGAGCAGTACTTC. The encoded protein is CSARDGDSGEQYF.

This chain joins TRBV3-1 and TRBJ2-7; D is uncertain. CDR3 length: 16 amino acids. The germline V gene has CDR1 LGHDT and CDR2 YNNKEL (reference sequence). Trimming stripped 5 bases from V and 1 base from J, with 18 bases between. The CDR3 loop reads CASSSTCIGASYEQYF. CDR3 sequence (DNA): TGTGCCAGCAGCTCGACTTGTATAGGCGCATCCTACGAGCAGTACTTC.

V usage is TRBV5-8 and J usage is TRBJ2-7; tentatively, D is TRBD1 (6 bases). Germline assignment: CDR1 SGHTS and CDR2 YDEGEE. CDR3 length equals 12 residues. V was cut by 4 bases and J by 4 bases, with 9 bases left in between. CDR3 in amino acids: CASSRTEYEQYF. CDR3 bases: TGTGCCAGCAGCCGGACAGAATACGAGCAGTACTTC.

The chain recombines TRBV6-2 or TRBV6-3 with TRBJ1-1; 8 bases are shared with TRBD1. CDR1 and CDR2 (germline): MNHEY, SVGEGT. Trimming cost V 6 bases and J 1 base; bases outside gene matches: 4. There are 14 residues in the CDR3. The CDR3 bases are TGTGCCAGCAGCAGAGGGACAGGGAACACTGAAGCTTTCTTT. Its translation: CASSRGTGNTEAFF.

The chain employs TRBV20-1 and TRBJ1-5, with D possibly matching TRBD1 (5 bases). The CDR3 runs to 15 residues. The germline CDR1 and CDR2 sequences are DFQATT and SNEGSKA (reference sequence). V was cut by 0 bases and J by 0 bases, with 9 bases left in between. The CDR3 DNA reads as TGCAGTGCTAGAGATTCGGGGCTTAGCAATCAGCCCCAGCATTTT. Translated: CSARDSGLSNQPQHF.

Only one count was recorded for this clone. V usage is TRBV20-1 and J usage is TRBJ2-7, with TRBD2 identical over 9 bases. This CDR3 is 13 amino acids long. Trimming removed 6 bases from V and 5 bases from J; junction bases left unmatched: 8. The germline V gene has CDR1 DFQATT and CDR2 SNEGSKA (reference sequence). In DNA form, the CDR3 reads TGCAGTGCGGGACTAGCCTTGTACAACGAGCAGTACTTC. Amino acid sequence: CSAGLALYNEQYF.

V and J are TRBV6-6 and TRBJ1-2; D gene ambiguous. The CDR3 covers 13 residues. V lost 3 bases, J lost 8 bases, and 13 bases lay in between. Germline assignment: CDR1 MNHNY and CDR2 SVGAGI (reference sequence). The CDR3 protein is CASSYGISDGYTF. CDR3 nucleotide sequence: TGTGCCAGCAGTTATGGTATTTCCGACGGCTACACCTTC.

This chain joins TRBV20-1 and TRBJ2-3; 10 bases align to TRBD1. The germline CDR1 and CDR2 sequences are DFQATT and SNEGSKA (reference sequence). The CDR3 loop spans 15 amino acids. Germline trimming cut 7 bases from V and 1 base from J; bases unmatched to any gene: 8. CDR3 protein: CSERGQGPGTDTQYF. The CDR3 region has the DNA TGCAGTGAAAGGGGACAGGGGCCGGGCACAGATACGCAGTATTTT.

This chain joins TRBV5-1 and TRBJ1-1; D may be TRBD1 (5 bases). There are 14 residues in the CDR3. V gave up 1 base and J gave up 2 bases, with 9 bases separating them. Germline CDR1 SGHRS, CDR2 YFSETQ. The CDR3 region is CASSLSGGNTEAFF. The CDR3 DNA is TGCGCCAGCAGCTTGTCTGGGGGAAACACTGAAGCTTTCTTT.

This clone is labeled medium-sized. This chain's CDR3 is CASRRQGRSNTIYF. The CDR3 DNA reads as TGTGCCAGCAGGAGACAGGGGAGATCAAACACCATATATTTT. The chain uses TRBV7-9 and TRBJ1-3; 8 bases are a match to TRBD1. Germline V gene lookup returns CDR1 SEHNR and CDR2 FQNEAQ (reference sequence). V was pared by 6 bases and J by 6 bases, with 7 bases of the junction left unmatched. There are 14 residues in the CDR3.

Relative to its sample, this clone is medium-sized. Within the sample, other DNA sequences also encode this same CDR3. The chain couples TRBV25-1 to TRBJ1-1; D unresolved. The CDR3 sequence is 12 residues long. The V and J ends lost 9 bases and 1 base respectively, with 9 bases between them. Germline assignment: CDR1 MGHDK and CDR2 SYGVNS. CDR3 protein: CASDSGNTEAFF. The CDR3 DNA sequence: TGTGCCAGTGACTCGGGGAACACTGAAGCTTTCTTT.

CDR3 amino acids: CASSGGLAQSTDTQYF. As DNA, the CDR3 is TGCGCCAGCAGCGGGGGACTAGCCCAAAGCACAGATACGCAGTATTTT. The chain uses TRBV5-1 and TRBJ2-3, with 9 bases identical to TRBD2. This CDR3 region has 16 residues. From germline, CDR1 is SGHRS and CDR2 YFSETQ. The V segment lost 4 bases and the J segment 0 bases; nucleotides outside the gene matches: 6.

Of note for this clone: The DNA is left out, because the CDR3 cannot be placed on it with certainty; the CDR3 is given as TCRdb lists it. The rearrangement uses TRBV7-8 and TRBJ2-2; the tabulated D call, TRBD1, remains unverified against the DNA. The CDR3 spans 16 amino acids, including both terminal residues. Germline lookup yields CDR1 SGHVS and CDR2 FQNEAQ. The CDR3 spells CASSGRDGFGAGELFF.

Regarding this clone: At one of its ends the junction is not consistent with the germline gene, which may arise from a read error. V usage is TRBV7-9 and J usage is TRBJ2-1; weak D call: TRBD2 (5 bases). Germline V CDR1 and CDR2: SEHNR, FQNEAQ (reference sequence). This CDR3 spans 14 amino acids. The CDR3 loop is CASSLVGLADEQFF. The CDR3 region has the DNA TGTGCGAGCAGCTTAGTCGGGCTAGCCGATGAGCAGTTCTTC.

The chain links TRBV19 to TRBJ1-5; D gene ambiguous. Per germline, CDR1 LNHDA and CDR2 SQIVND (reference sequence). The germline V and J ends were trimmed by 3 bases and 9 bases, with 6 bases remaining between them. The CDR3 has 11 residues. The CDR3, as DNA: TGTGCCAGTAGTATTGAGGGGCCCCAGCATTTT. Translating gives CASSIEGPQHF.

This chain connects TRBV20-1 to TRBJ1-4; D unclear. Germline-derived CDR1 and CDR2 are DFQATT and SNEGSKA (reference sequence). The CDR3 runs to 16 residues. V was cut by 1 base and J by 0 bases, with 12 bases left in between. The chain's CDR3 is CSARGLAGTTNEKLFF. Written as DNA, the CDR3 is TGCAGTGCTAGAGGTTTAGCCGGGACAACTAATGAAAAACTGTTTTTT.

This clone was counted a few times. The chain employs TRBV6-2 or TRBV6-3 and TRBJ1-2; a possible D gene is TRBD1 (5 bases). V was trimmed by 0 bases and J by 8 bases, leaving 22 bases between them. Per germline, CDR1 MNHEY and CDR2 SVGEGT. The length of the CDR3 is 17 residues. The CDR3 loop is CASSYSMVQGRAWGYTF. The CDR3 DNA reads as TGTGCCAGCAGTTACTCGATGGTTCAGGGTAGGGCTTGGGGCTACACCTTC.

This clone was seen only once. The rearrangement uses TRBV7-9 and TRBJ2-1, with TRBD1 identical over 7 bases. Looked up from germline, CDR1 is SEHNR and CDR2 is FQNEAQ (reference sequence). J lost 4 bases, V lost 5 bases, and 5 bases had no gene match. The CDR3 length is 14 residues. The CDR3 reads CASSHTTGYNEQFF. CDR3 in DNA: TGTGCCAGCAGCCACACGACAGGGTACAATGAGCAGTTCTTC.

This clone came up a few times. Other DNA sequences within the sample encode an identical CDR3. This chain connects TRBV4-3 to TRBJ2-2; possible D gene TRBD2, 5 bases. The germline V gene encodes CDR1 LGHNA and CDR2 YSLEER. This CDR3 contains 17 residues. Trimming took off 3 bases at V and 7 bases at J, with 21 bases between the two ends. This CDR3 reads CASSHGWRAEPDGELFF. The CDR3 bases are TGCGCCAGCAGCCACGGGTGGCGGGCGGAACCTGACGGGGAGCTGTTTTTT.

The chain links TRBV7-8 to TRBJ2-2; 14 bases align to TRBD2. In germline, CDR1 is SGHVS, CDR2 FQNEAQ. Trimming took 5 bases from V and 8 from J; bases not matched to a gene: 4. The CDR3 extends over 15 amino acids. CDR3 residues: CASSPGTSGSGELFF. CDR3 coding DNA: TGTGCCAGCAGCCCTGGGACTAGCGGGAGTGGGGAGCTGTTTTTT.